These T cell receptor beta chains were read from a single sample in a study of neurological immune-mediated disorders. TCRdb reprocessed the 5' RACE reads with MiXCR, giving one entry per CDR3 protein. Of under 100,000 distinct CDR3 sequences in the sample, approximately 13% were seen once. Sequencing input: PBMCs. All receptors derive from a female donor with HTLV-1-associated myelopathy (HAM/TSP). CDR3s include the opening cysteine and the closing phenylalanine or tryptophan. A D gene is named only where the DNA matches it firmly. Clone sizes are shown as once, few or many counts, or a class when the clone is expanded.

clone_size: many; j_call: TRBJ2-2; d_call: -; cdr3_length: 16; v_call: TRBV5-1; cdr3_aa: CASSKDSRTYTGELFF; cdr3_nt: TGCGCCAGCAGCAAGGACTCCCGCACTTACACCGGGGAGCTGTTTTTT
clone_size: many; j_call: TRBJ2-3; d_call: -; cdr3_length: 14; v_call: TRBV5-1; cdr3_aa: CASSLDRPGDTQYF; cdr3_nt: TGCGCCAGCAGCTTGGACAGGCCGGGCGATACGCAGTATTTT
clone_size: few; j_call: TRBJ2-3; d_call: TRBD2; cdr3_length: 16; v_call: TRBV12-3/TRBV12-4; cdr3_aa: CASSPGLAGGPDTQYF; cdr3_nt: TGTGCCAGCAGTCCAGGACTAGCGGGGGGTCCAGATACGCAGTATTTT
clone_size: many; j_call: TRBJ2-7; d_call: TRBD2; cdr3_length: 17; v_call: TRBV5-1; cdr3_aa: CASSPQGTSGGGYEQYF; cdr3_nt: TGCGCCAGCAGCCCCCAGGGAACTAGCGGGGGGGGCTACGAGCAGTACTTC
clone_size: few; j_call: TRBJ1-2; d_call: TRBD1; cdr3_length: 14; v_call: TRBV7-9; cdr3_aa: CASSLVEGAQGYTF; cdr3_nt: TGTGCCAGCAGCTTAGTGGAGGGGGCGCAGGGCTACACCTTC
clone_size: many; j_call: TRBJ2-7; d_call: -; cdr3_length: 13; v_call: TRBV5-1; cdr3_aa: CASSLGWADEQYF; cdr3_nt: TGCGCCAGCAGCTTGGGATGGGCAGACGAGCAGTACTTC
clone_size: many; j_call: TRBJ2-7; d_call: -; cdr3_length: 13; v_call: TRBV20-1; cdr3_aa: CSAVTGAPDEQYF; cdr3_nt: TGCAGTGCCGTAACCGGGGCCCCCGACGAGCAGTACTTC
clone_size: many; j_call: TRBJ2-2; d_call: -; cdr3_length: 12; v_call: TRBV5-1; cdr3_aa: CASSSNAGELFF; cdr3_nt: TGCGCCAGCAGTTCTAACGCCGGGGAGCTGTTTTTT
clone_size: many; j_call: TRBJ2-1; d_call: -; cdr3_length: 13; v_call: TRBV5-5; cdr3_aa: CASSLWGYNEQFF; cdr3_nt: TGTGCCAGCAGCTTGTGGGGGTACAATGAGCAGTTCTTC
clone_size: many; j_call: TRBJ2-2; d_call: -; cdr3_length: 14; v_call: TRBV20-1; cdr3_aa: CSARGGPHTGELFF; cdr3_nt: TGCAGTGCTAGAGGTGGACCACACACCGGGGAGCTGTTTTTT